This is a list of T cell receptor beta chains from one sample in a study of early T cells in non-severe SARS-CoV-2 infection. A single record per CDR3 protein comes from TCRdb applying MiXCR to the 5' RACE reads. This table holds tens of thousands of distinct CDR3 sequences, 9.5% found once. Sequenced material: whole blood. These receptors all come from an adult who was a healthcare worker with PCR-confirmed SARS-CoV-2 infection or an uninfected control (not recorded which). CDR3s include the opening cysteine and the closing phenylalanine or tryptophan. Each record gives: clone size, V gene, D gene, J gene, CDR3 protein, CDR3 DNA. A D gene is named only where the DNA matches it firmly. Expanded clones are given a class, and other clones once, few, many or no size at all.

-,TRBV20-1,-,TRBJ2-3,CSASEEQADTQYF,TGCAGTGCTAGTGAAGAGCAGGCAGATACGCAGTATTTT
-,TRBV11-2,-,TRBJ2-1,CASSLTGIAHNEQFF,TGTGCCAGCAGCTTGACAGGTATTGCCCACAATGAGCAGTTCTTC
many,TRBV4-1,-,TRBJ1-1,CASSQTVNTEAFF,TGCGCCAGCAGCCAGACAGTGAACACTGAAGCTTTCTTT
-,TRBV29-1,-,TRBJ2-1,CSVGGQPSYNEQFF,TGCAGCGTTGGAGGACAGCCATCCTACAATGAGCAGTTCTTC
few,TRBV4-2,-,TRBJ1-1,CASSRTGTGKIGAFF,TGTGCCAGCAGCCGAACCGGGACCGGGAAGATAGGAGCTTTCTTT
-,TRBV18,-,TRBJ2-2,CASSLRTVNTGELFF,TGTGCCAGCTCACTCCGGACAGTGAACACCGGGGAGCTGTTTTTT
-,TRBV5-1,-,TRBJ1-2,CASSFDRENYGYTF,TGCGCCAGCAGCTTTGATCGGGAGAACTATGGCTACACCTTC
few,TRBV6-5,TRBD1,TRBJ1-1,CASSWTGRSEVFF,TGTGCCAGCAGTTGGACAGGGAGGTCTGAAGTTTTCTTT
-,TRBV24-1,TRBD2,TRBJ2-1,CATSDYLTSGSPNEQFF,TGTGCCACCAGTGATTACCTAACTAGCGGGAGTCCGAATGAGCAGTTCTTC
few,TRBV11-2,-,TRBJ2-7,CASSSTRDFHSYEQYF,TGTGCCAGCAGCTCGACCCGGGACTTCCACTCCTACGAGCAGTACTTC